The rows below give T cell receptor beta chains drawn from one sample of a study of T cells in Graves' hyperthyroidism and ophthalmopathy. Using its own MiXCR run on the multiplex PCR reads, TCRdb lists one record per CDR3 protein. The table lists about 340,000 distinct CDR3 sequences, about 21% of them singletons. The sequencing input was blood. These receptors all come from a woman in her fifties or sixties with Graves' hyperthyroidism. CDR3s include the opening cysteine and the closing phenylalanine or tryptophan. A D gene is named only where the DNA matches it firmly. Clone size is shown for a subset of rows, as once, few, many or a class of expanded clone.

cdr3_aa cdr3_nt cdr3_length d_call j_call clone_size v_call
CASSPDGARVRLGYTF TGTGCCAGCAGCCCCGATGGTGCGAGGGTCAGACTCGGCTACACCTTC 16 . TRBJ1-2 . TRBV7-3
CASSQTGAVGNEQFF TGTGCCAGCAGCCAGACAGGGGCGGTTGGCAATGAGCAGTTCTTC 15 TRBD1 TRBJ2-1 . TRBV3-1
CASRGRDRVLNEQFF TGTGCCAGCAGGGGCCGGGACAGGGTGTTGAATGAGCAGTTCTTC 15 TRBD1 TRBJ2-1 many TRBV7-9
CASNNQGGETQYF TGCGCCAGCAATAACCAGGGGGGAGAGACCCAGTACTTC 13 . TRBJ2-5 . TRBV5-1
CASSLGGGGTEAFF TGTGCCAGCAGTTTAGGGGGAGGGGGGACTGAAGCTTTCTTT 14 . TRBJ1-1 many TRBV12-3/TRBV12-4
CASREKSSNQPQHF TGTGCCAGTAGAGAAAAGAGTAGCAATCAGCCCCAGCATTTT 14 . TRBJ1-5 once TRBV19
CATSRDTLTNTEAFF TGTGCCACCAGCAGAGATACACTAACTAACACTGAAGCTTTCTTT 15 . TRBJ1-1 . TRBV15
CASSEGRLAKIAFF TGTGCCAGCAGTGAAGGGCGGTTGGCCAAGATAGCTTTCTTT 14 . TRBJ1-1 . TRBV2
CASSIKTSGGPTQFF TGTGCCAGTAGTATAAAGACTAGCGGGGGCCCCACACAGTTCTTC 15 TRBD2 TRBJ2-1 . TRBV19
CASSFARARVYSNQPQHF TGCGCCAGCAGCTTCGCAAGGGCCCGGGTTTATAGCAATCAGCCCCAGCATTTT 18 . TRBJ1-5 many TRBV5-1
CASSLAPGTVSGNTIYF TGTGCCAGCAGTTTAGCGCCCGGGACAGTCTCTGGAAACACCATATATTTT 17 TRBD1 TRBJ1-3 . TRBV12-3/TRBV12-4
CASSHGQNMQTQYF TGTGCCAGCAGCCACGGACAGAATATGCAGACCCAGTACTTC 14 . TRBJ2-5 many TRBV28
CASSSDRPYGYTF TGTGCCAGCAGTTCAGACAGACCCTATGGCTACACCTTC 13 . TRBJ1-2 many TRBV7-9
CASSYLGSEQYF TGTGCCAGCAGTTACCTGGGAAGCGAGCAGTACTTC 12 . TRBJ2-7 . TRBV27
CASRASGTGEKLFF TGTGCCAGCAGAGCTAGTGGGACAGGGGAAAAACTGTTTTTT 14 TRBD1 TRBJ1-4 many TRBV2
CASTPPWTGGIKNIQYF TGTGCCAGCACCCCACCCTGGACAGGGGGTATCAAAAACATTCAGTACTTC 17 TRBD1 TRBJ2-4 many TRBV6-1
CASSLYVGSNTGELFF TGTGCCAGCAGCTTATACGTGGGCTCGAACACCGGGGAGCTGTTTTTT 16 . TRBJ2-2 many TRBV7-9
CASSEIAEGGYEQYF TGTGCCAGCAGTGAAATAGCGGAGGGAGGCTACGAGCAGTACTTC 15 . TRBJ2-7 . TRBV6-1
CATSRELGYGYTF TGTGCCACCAGCAGAGAATTGGGTTATGGCTACACCTTC 13 . TRBJ1-2 many TRBV15
CASSLWGSEQYF TGTGCCAGCTCCCTGTGGGGGAGCGAGCAGTACTTC 12 . TRBJ2-7 many TRBV18
CSAHGKNEKLFF TGCAGTGCTCACGGGAAAAATGAAAAACTGTTTTTT 12 . TRBJ1-4 few TRBV20-1
CASSLDRGSGYTF TGCGCCAGCAGCTTGGACAGAGGTAGTGGCTACACCTTC 13 . TRBJ1-2 many TRBV5-1
CASSQDLWRWEQFF TGTGCCAGCAGCCAAGATCTCTGGCGGTGGGAGCAGTTCTTC 14 . TRBJ2-1 many TRBV3-1
CSARDLGGAADTQYF TGCAGTGCTAGAGATCTAGGGGGCGCAGCAGATACGCAGTATTTT 15 TRBD1 TRBJ2-3 few TRBV20-1
CASSSPGGSPTDTQYF TGTGCCAGCAGCTCACCGGGGGGGTCCCCCACAGATACGCAGTATTTT 16 TRBD2 TRBJ2-3 many TRBV7-9
CSARAYQTVEQYF TGCAGTGCTAGAGCCTACCAGACGGTCGAGCAGTACTTC 13 . TRBJ2-7 many TRBV20-1
CASSYLGGSYTF TGCGCCAGCAGCTACCTCGGGGGCAGCTACACCTTC 12 . TRBJ1-2 many TRBV5-1
CASSLTSNLPVTDTQYF TGTGCCAGCAGTTTAACTTCTAACCTACCTGTCACAGATACGCAGTATTTT 17 . TRBJ2-3 . TRBV2
CASSLDLGTSGYTF TGTGCCAGCAGCTTAGATTTGGGGACGTCGGGCTACACCTTC 14 . TRBJ1-2 many TRBV11-2
CASSSPRRTANTEAFF TGTGCCAGTAGTAGCCCCCGTAGGACAGCGAACACTGAAGCTTTCTTT 16 . TRBJ1-1 once TRBV19
CASSTGLVNYGYTF TGTGCCAGCAGTACCGGACTGGTTAACTATGGCTACACCTTC 14 . TRBJ1-2 many TRBV28
CASTRDTLRSGNTIYF TGTGCCAGCACCCGGGACACCTTACGCTCTGGAAACACCATATATTTT 16 . TRBJ1-3 once TRBV6-2/TRBV6-3
CASSPPRSGNTEAFF TGTGCCAGCAGCCCCCCCAGGTCGGGGAACACTGAAGCTTTCTTT 15 . TRBJ1-1 . TRBV7-9
CASSRQTLAGVADTQYF TGTGCCAGCAGTCGTCAAACACTAGCGGGAGTGGCAGATACGCAGTATTTT 17 TRBD2 TRBJ2-3 many TRBV28
CSAQGQGDEQFF TGCAGTGCCCAAGGACAGGGGGATGAGCAGTTCTTC 12 TRBD1 TRBJ2-1 many TRBV20-1
CASSAPGLAGGLGSYNEQFF TGTGCCAGCAGCGCTCCGGGACTAGCGGGGGGGCTGGGCTCCTACAATGAGCAGTTCTTC 20 TRBD2 TRBJ2-1 many TRBV28
CASSRQGRNTQYF TGTGCCAGCAGCCGACAGGGAAGGAATACGCAGTATTTT 13 TRBD1 TRBJ2-3 . TRBV9
CASSLGLTGTGDSQPQHF TGCGCCAGCAGCTTGGGCCTGACCGGGACAGGGGATTCTCAGCCCCAGCATTTT 18 TRBD1 TRBJ1-5 . TRBV5-1
CASSGSGDYGYTF TGTGCCAGCAGTGGTTCGGGGGACTATGGCTACACCTTC 13 . TRBJ1-2 . TRBV2
CASRLSKTF TGCGCCAGCAGGCTCAGTAAAACCTTC 9 . TRBJ1-2 . TRBV10-1
CASSERQGARDYGYTF TGTGCCAGCAGTGAAAGACAGGGGGCGCGGGACTATGGCTACACCTTC 16 TRBD1 TRBJ1-2 many TRBV2
CASSWDSTGEQYF TGTGCCAGCAGTTGGGACTCGACGGGGGAGCAGTACTTC 13 . TRBJ2-7 few TRBV7-8
CASSLVQGGTEAFF TGTGCCAGCAGCTTAGTGCAGGGTGGGACTGAAGCTTTCTTT 14 . TRBJ1-1 many TRBV7-8
CASSYTQGESPLHF TGTGCCAGCAGTTACACACAGGGGGAGTCACCCCTCCACTTT 14 TRBD1 TRBJ1-6 few TRBV6-5
CASSPEPQRVSYEQYF TGTGCCAGCTCACCCGAGCCCCAACGGGTCTCCTACGAGCAGTACTTC 16 . TRBJ2-7 few TRBV18
CASSYITGGGTDTQYF TGTGCCAGCAGTTACATCACGGGAGGCGGCACAGATACGCAGTATTTT 16 TRBD2 TRBJ2-3 few TRBV6-9
CASSLRDGFRTNEKLFF TGTGCCAGCAGCCTTAGGGACGGCTTCCGCACTAATGAAAAACTGTTTTTT 17 . TRBJ1-4 . TRBV7-8
CASSPGAGSQETRYF TGTGCCAGCTCACCAGGGGCAGGGTCCCAAGAGACCCGGTACTTC 15 . TRBJ2-5 . TRBV18
CASSEVIAGTYEQYF TGCGCCAGCAGTGAAGTAATAGCGGGGACCTACGAGCAGTACTTC 15 TRBD2 TRBJ2-7 many TRBV10-1
CASSLAGSGRFNRHEQYF TGTGCCAGCAGCCTTGCTGGGAGCGGGAGGTTCAATCGCCACGAGCAGTACTTC 18 TRBD2 TRBJ2-7 . TRBV2
CASSTGTGGGSNQPQHF TGTGCCAGCAGTACCGGGACAGGGGGAGGTAGCAATCAGCCCCAGCATTTT 17 TRBD1 TRBJ1-5 . TRBV28
CASSSQTRGIADTQYF TGTGCCAGCAGCTCCCAGACTAGAGGTATCGCAGATACGCAGTATTTT 16 . TRBJ2-3 few TRBV7-2
CASSGQAGGYGTQYF TGTGCCAGCAGTGGCCAAGCAGGGGGCTATGGGACCCAGTACTTC 15 TRBD1 TRBJ2-5 many TRBV6-1
CAISPGTLIEQYF TGTGCCATCAGTCCCGGGACATTGATCGAGCAGTACTTC 13 . TRBJ2-7 many TRBV10-3
CATNRENLVLTF TGTGCCACGAACCGGGAAAATTTAGTCCTGACTTTC 12 . TRBJ2-6 . TRBV12-3/TRBV12-4
CASRPNGLSYEQYF TGTGCCAGCAGACCCAATGGACTATCCTACGAGCAGTACTTC 14 . TRBJ2-7 once TRBV3-1
CSVKGNDRSHRGTDTQYF TGCAGCGTTAAAGGGAATGACAGATCTCATCGGGGCACAGATACGCAGTATTTT 18 . TRBJ2-3 few TRBV29-1
CASTSGGSGNTIYF TGTGCCAGCACTTCTGGGGGCTCTGGAAACACCATATATTTT 14 . TRBJ1-3 few TRBV6-9
CASTGLSGYEQYF TGTGCCAGTACCGGGCTTTCGGGCTACGAGCAGTACTTC 13 . TRBJ2-7 . TRBV19
CASSLNRSAGGLYNEQFF TGTGCCAGCAGTTTAAACCGCTCGGCAGGGGGTCTGTACAATGAGCAGTTCTTC 18 TRBD1 TRBJ2-1 few TRBV28